The 14 T cell receptor beta chains below were found in one sample sequenced in a study of OX40 agonist ivuxolimab in advanced cancers. Profiled with immunoSEQ multiplex PCR; TCRdb holds only in-frame clones, not every one. The table shows some 15,000 clones, with 80% to 85% occurring only once. The starting material was CD4+ or CD8+ T cells sorted from blood, obtained in a trial of the OX40 agonist ivuxolimab. The source is an adult with an advanced solid tumor such as melanoma, head and neck, liver or kidney cancer.

Judged by abundance, this clone is medium-sized. The gene calls are TRBV29-1 and TRBJ2-7; maybe TRBD1 (6 bases). CDR1 SQVTM and CDR2 ANQGSEA come from the germline V gene. CDR3 length equals 14 residues. Trimming took 1 base from V and 2 from J, leaving 12 bases between them. In DNA, the CDR3 is TGCAGCGTTGAAGGTGGGACAAACCCCTACGAGCAGTACTTC. Protein: CSVEGGTNPYEQYF.

The table lists this clone with a few counts. V gene TRBV19 combines with J gene TRBJ2-5, with 12 bases identical to TRBD2. This CDR3 spans 15 amino acids. Germline values: CDR1 LNHDA, CDR2 SQIVND (reference sequence). The J segment lost 8 bases and the V segment lost 5 bases, leaving 9 bases of the junction unmatched. The CDR3, as DNA: TGTGCCAGTAGTCCCGAACTAGCGGGAGGACTTACCCAGTACTTC. Amino acid sequence: CASSPELAGGLTQYF.

This sequence joins TRBV11-2 and TRBJ2-1; unclear D gene. This CDR3 is built from 15 residues. Germline CDR1 and CDR2: SGHAT and FQNNGV. With 3 bases removed from V and 12 bases from J, the gap between germline ends came to 21 bases. CDR3 sequence (DNA): TGTGCCAGCAGCTTCTCGGGCAGGAAGGATGTCGGGCAGTTCTTC. The encoded protein is CASSFSGRKDVGQFF.

The chain joins TRBV28 to TRBJ1-5; the match to TRBD1 covers 8 bases. The ends lost 10 bases at V and 4 bases at J; junction bases unmatched: 9. CDR1 and CDR2 (germline): MDHEN, SYDVKM. The CDR3 runs 14 residues. CDR3 loop: CATTYTGGNQPQHF. CDR3 nucleotides: TGTGCCACCACGTACACAGGGGGAAATCAGCCCCAGCATTTT.

The chain recombines TRBV5-4 with TRBJ1-4; D is perhaps TRBD1 (5 bases). V lost 4 bases to trimming and J lost 7 bases, with 23 bases between them. The CDR3 totals 17 residues. Germline V CDR1 and CDR2: SGHNT, YYREEE (reference sequence). The CDR3 sequence is CASSLRDPRSAVEKLFF. CDR3 nucleotides: TGTGCCAGCAGCCTCCGGGACCCCCGAAGTGCCGTTGAAAAACTGTTTTTT.

The V and J genes are TRBV6-6 and TRBJ2-7; 8 bases match TRBD1. CDR3 length: 14 amino acids. The J segment lost 3 bases and the V segment lost 4 bases, leaving 5 bases of the junction unmatched. Germline CDR1 MNHNY, CDR2 SVGAGI (reference sequence). CDR3 nucleotide sequence: TGTGCCAGCAGTTCCCGGACAGGGTACTACGAGCAGTACTTC. Protein sequence: CASSSRTGYYEQYF.

The rearrangement links TRBV4-3 to TRBJ2-1; perhaps TRBD2 as D (6 bases). Looked up from germline, CDR1 is LGHNA and CDR2 is YSLEER. The CDR3 runs to 18 residues. The germline V and J ends were trimmed by 0 bases and 4 bases, with 19 bases remaining between them. CDR3 sequence: CASSQDTGTGVGYNEQFF. The CDR3 DNA reads as TGCGCCAGCAGCCAAGACACGGGGACGGGAGTTGGGTACAATGAGCAGTTCTTC.

This clone was observed a single time. The rearrangement links TRBV6-5 to TRBJ1-1; D is perhaps TRBD1 (6 bases). The V gene lost 6 bases and the J gene lost 8 bases, with 10 bases spanning the gap. CDR1 and CDR2 (germline): MNHEY, SVGAGI. The CDR3 runs 11 residues. Here the CDR3 DNA reads TGTGCCAGCAGGTGGGGGGCGGAAGCTTTCTTT. Amino acid sequence: CASRWGAEAFF.

This chain's CDR3 is CASMSVLSGFYNEQFF. CDR3 sequence (DNA): TGTGCCAGTATGAGCGTCCTCTCCGGGTTTTACAATGAGCAGTTCTTC. V is TRBV19 and J is TRBJ2-1, with unresolved D. V was cut by 7 bases and J by 4 bases, with 20 bases left in between. CDR3 size: 16 residues. Looked up from germline, CDR1 is LNHDA and CDR2 is SQIVND (reference sequence).

The chain couples TRBV19 to TRBJ1-6; TRBD1 agrees at 8 bases. The CDR3 is 15 residues long. Germline CDR1 and CDR2: LNHDA and SQIVND (reference sequence). V lost 3 bases and J lost 5; bases outside the gene matches: 3. The CDR3 region is CASSILGQDNSPLHF. DNA for the CDR3: TGTGCCAGTAGTATTTTGGGACAGGATAATTCACCCCTCCACTTT.

The rearrangement links TRBV2 to TRBJ2-1, with 8 nucleotides matching TRBD1. V shed 3 bases and J 0 bases; nucleotides not matched to a gene: 7. This CDR3 comprises 17 residues. The germline gives CDR1 SNHLY, CDR2 FYNNEI. The CDR3 here is CASSDPVDRGSYNEQFF. CDR3 DNA sequence: TGTGCCAGCAGTGATCCGGTTGACAGGGGCTCCTACAATGAGCAGTTCTTC.

By share, this clone ranks as medium-sized. V gene TRBV28 combines with J gene TRBJ2-7; a weak D match, TRBD1 (7 bases). Trimming shortened V by 7 bases and J by 5 bases, and 18 bases separated the two germline ends. The CDR3 is 14 residues long. The V gene's germline CDR1 is MDHEN and CDR2 SYDVKM. This CDR3 reads CASIRSGGSHEQYF. The DNA of the CDR3 is TGTGCCAGCATCAGGTCAGGGGGGTCCCACGAGCAGTACTTC.

The chain combines TRBV7-9 with TRBJ2-3; TRBD2 is a possible D gene (5 bases). CDR1 SEHNR and CDR2 FQNEAQ come from the germline V gene (reference sequence). V was clipped by 7 bases and J by 2 bases, with 19 bases between them. The CDR3 runs to 16 residues. CDR3 in amino acids: CASTQRVAGDTDTQYF. In DNA, the CDR3 is TGTGCCAGCACCCAGAGGGTTGCGGGTGACACAGATACGCAGTATTTT.

This clone occurred a few times. This chain links TRBV15 with TRBJ2-3; the D is unclear. Germline assignment: CDR1 LNHNV and CDR2 YYDKDF (reference sequence). The CDR3 spans 15 residues. The V end lost 0 bases, the J end lost 2 bases, and 9 bases lay between the germline ends. CDR3 in DNA: TGTGCCACCAGCAGAGAATCGCTGGTCACAGATACGCAGTATTTT. Amino acids: CATSRESLVTDTQYF. The full variable domain, rest sourced from reference TRBV15 and TRBJ2-3, is DAMVIQNPRYQVTQFGKPVTLSCSQTLNHNVMYWYQQKSSQAPKLLFHYYDKDFNNEADTPDNFQSRRPNTSFCFLDIRSPGLGDTAMYLCATSRESLVTDTQYFGPGTRLTVL.